The 21 T cell receptor beta chains presented below share a single source sample, sequenced in a study of metastatic and nonmetastatic thyroid tumors. Treatment of any kind had been given to no patient before thyroid surgery. TCRdb re-called the PCR reads through MiXCR. The table lists fewer than 40,000 clones, 15% to 20% of them singletons. The source material was tumor tissue. The receptors were sampled from a female donor with papillary thyroid cancer or a benign thyroid nodule (not recorded which). Some clones in this sample may be carry-over from other donors' samples.

A word on this clone: A much larger clone differs from this one at a single base, so this may be a read error. Other DNA sequences from this sample encode an identical CDR3 as well. The J gene is TRBJ2-5, the V gene TRBV7-6; TRBD1 matches at 7 bases. The CDR3 is made up of 12 amino acids. In germline, CDR1 is SGHVS, CDR2 FNYEAQ. The trim removed 5 bases at V and 6 bases at J, leaving 3 bases unmatched. In DNA, the CDR3 is TGTGCCAGCAGCGCAGGGGGTCAGACCCAGTACTTC. Residues: CASSAGGQTQYF.

This clone was seen repeatedly, ten times or more. The rearrangement joins TRBV19 to TRBJ2-2; TRBD2 is a possible D gene (6 bases). V lost 0 bases and J lost 3, with 11 bases in between. The CDR3 is 16 amino acids. Germline CDR1 is LNHDA and CDR2 is SQIVND (reference sequence). CDR3 amino acids: CASSIDLPGDTGELFF. The CDR3 DNA follows: TGTGCCAGTAGTATAGATCTTCCGGGAGACACCGGGGAGCTGTTTTTT.

This clone is medium-sized (0.01 to 0.1%) in the sample. The V gene is TRBV19, the J gene TRBJ2-7, with 8 nucleotides matching TRBD1. The V and J ends lost 5 bases and 1 base, in that order; junction bases with no gene match: 7. The CDR3 contains 15 residues. Germline assignment: CDR1 LNHDA and CDR2 SQIVND (reference sequence). CDR3 in DNA: TGTGCCAGTAGTTACGGACAGGGTGGATCCTACGAGCAGTACTTC. Translation: CASSYGQGGSYEQYF.

This clone was detected many times. This rearrangement joins TRBV29-1 to TRBJ2-7; perhaps TRBD1 as D (5 bases). From germline, CDR1 is SQVTM and CDR2 ANQGSEA. Trimming cost V 4 bases and J 6 bases, with 16 bases left between them. This CDR3 has 13 amino acids. The CDR3 nucleotides read TGCAGCGTTGTGCTAGGGGTAAGGGGCGAGCAGTACTTC. Protein sequence: CSVVLGVRGEQYF.

Worth noting for this clone: The junction does not match germline at one end; this may be a read error. The rearrangement joins TRBV5-1 to TRBJ1-2, with 9 nucleotides matching TRBD1. Germline lookup yields CDR1 SGHRS and CDR2 YFSETQ. The CDR3 runs to 14 residues. This CDR3 is CASSRDRGWAGYTF. CDR3 nucleotide sequence: TGCGCCAGCAGCCGTGACAGGGGGTGGGCTGGCTACACATTC.

Remarks on this clone: A much larger clone sits a single nucleotide away, making a read error possible. This chain links TRBV10-3 with TRBJ1-1, with TRBD1 identical over 9 bases. The CDR3 is made up of 15 amino acids. Germline V gives CDR1 ENHRY, CDR2 SYGVKD. This CDR3 is CAISSGDRVNTEDFF. The CDR3 DNA follows: TGTGCCATCAGCTCCGGGGACAGGGTAAACACTGAAGATTTCTTT.

This clone was seen more than once but under ten times. This CDR3 reads CASSGQRTSTDTQYF. As DNA, the CDR3 is TGTGCCAGCAGTGGACAGCGTACTAGCACAGATACGCAGTATTTT. V is TRBV6-2 or TRBV6-3 and J is TRBJ2-3, with a possible D match to TRBD1 (6 bases). Trimming pared 5 bases from V and 0 bases from J, leaving 12 bases between. The CDR3 consists of 15 residues. The germline CDR1 and CDR2 sequences are MNHEY and SVGEGT.

The V call is TRBV3-1, the J call TRBJ2-1, with a tentative D call TRBD2 (5 bases). CDR1 and CDR2 (germline): LGHDT, YNNKEL (reference sequence). The CDR3 has 14 residues. Trimming took off 0 bases at V and 9 bases at J, with 12 bases between the two ends. The CDR3 region has the DNA TGTGCCAGCAGCCAAGACACGATACGGGGTGAGCAGTTCTTC. Protein sequence: CASSQDTIRGEQFF.

This clone was counted many times. Other DNA sequences within the sample encode an identical CDR3. The chain joins TRBV7-8 to TRBJ2-5; 12 nucleotides line up with TRBD2. V lost 1 base to trimming and J lost 7 bases; unmatched junction nucleotides: 13. The CDR3 extends over 18 amino acids. The germline CDR1 and CDR2 sequences are SGHVS and FQNEAQ. CDR3 protein: CASSLGVVRLAGGRTQYF. Here the CDR3 DNA reads TGTGCCAGCAGCTTAGGGGTTGTCAGGCTAGCGGGAGGGAGGACCCAGTACTTC. The whole variable domain, filled in from reference TRBV7-8 and TRBJ2-5, reads GAGVSQSPRYKVAKRGQDVALRCDPISGHVSLFWYQQALGQGPEFLTYFQNEAQLDKSGLPSDRFFAERPEGSVSTLKIQRTQQEDSAVYLCASSLGVVRLAGGRTQYFGPGTRLLVL.

This clone has a count of ten or more. The chain employs TRBV20-1 and TRBJ1-2; 7 bases agree with TRBD1. This CDR3 is 13 amino acids long. V was clipped by 6 bases and J by 7 bases; unmatched bases: 11. The germline gives CDR1 DFQATT, CDR2 SNEGSKA (reference sequence). The CDR3 DNA reads TGCAGTGCGGGGGAGACAGGGTTCTCTGGCTACACCTTC. Translating gives CSAGETGFSGYTF.

The chain uses TRBV30 and TRBJ2-3, with 7 bases aligning to TRBD1. The junction had 8 bases not matched to a gene; V was cut back by 1 base and J by 4 bases. Germline values: CDR1 GTSNPN, CDR2 SVGIG (reference sequence). CDR3 length: 15 residues. The CDR3 sequence is CAWSGDRVEADTQYF. The CDR3 DNA follows: TGTGCCTGGAGTGGAGACAGGGTCGAGGCAGATACGCAGTATTTT.

In this sample, this clone turned up many times. J is TRBJ1-2 and V is TRBV28, with 7 bases identical to TRBD1. The CDR3 loop spans 13 amino acids. Germline CDR1 and CDR2: MDHEN and SYDVKM. After removal of 7 bases from V and 7 bases from J, the junction contained 9 bases not matched to a gene. CDR3 DNA sequence: TGTGCCAGCAAAATGGGAGGGGGCGGTGGCTACACCTTC. It is translated as CASKMGGGGGYTF.

This clone showed up just a few times. This specimen includes other DNA sequences encoding the same CDR3. The chain has TRBV28 and TRBJ1-5; D is possibly TRBD1 (5 bases). The V end lost 3 bases, the J end lost 4 bases, and 7 bases lay between the germline ends. Looked up from germline, CDR1 is MDHEN and CDR2 is SYDVKM. This CDR3 spans 13 amino acids. This CDR3 is CASSFGGNQPQHF. In nucleotides, the CDR3 is TGTGCCAGCAGTTTCGGGGGGAATCAGCCCCAGCATTTT.

This clone was picked up many times. Other DNA sequences in this specimen translate into the identical CDR3. This chain uses TRBV6-1 with TRBJ1-6; 7 bases match TRBD1. The CDR3 totals 17 residues. V gave up 7 bases and J gave up 6 bases; unmatched junction bases: 15. Germline values: CDR1 MNHNS, CDR2 SASEGT. In DNA form, the CDR3 reads TGTGCCAGCACCTTTACGAGGGGGCGATATCCTAATTCACCCCTCCACTTT. Translated: CASTFTRGRYPNSPLHF.

This clone was observed at least ten times. The genes are TRBV10-1 and TRBJ2-1; the D gene is possibly TRBD1 (6 bases). The length of the CDR3 is 14 residues. The germline V gene encodes CDR1 WNHNN and CDR2 SYGVQD (reference sequence). Trimming stripped 3 bases from V and 10 bases from J, with 16 bases between. CDR3 nucleotides: TGCGCCAGCAGTGATCATCCCTCCCAGGGGGAGCAGTTCTTC. Its translation is CASSDHPSQGEQFF.

This clone has at least ten counts. The chain employs TRBV19 and TRBJ2-1, with a weak D call TRBD2 (6 bases). Germline V CDR1 and CDR2: LNHDA, SQIVND (reference sequence). The CDR3 runs to 15 residues. V was trimmed by 3 bases and J by 3 bases, leaving 12 bases between them. CDR3 nucleotide sequence: TGTGCCAGTAGTATCGGCGGGACTTTCTACAATGAGCAGTTCTTC. Translation: CASSIGGTFYNEQFF.

The sample holds many counts of this clone. The chain carries TRBV6-2 or TRBV6-3 and TRBJ1-2, with TRBD1 matching 9 bases. V dropped 6 bases and J dropped 4; count of bases not matched to a gene: 6. The germline CDR1 and CDR2 sequences are MNHEY and SVGEGT. This CDR3 contains 14 residues. The chain's CDR3 is CASRSGTGFYGYTF. The CDR3 DNA sequence: TGTGCCAGCAGGTCCGGGACAGGGTTCTATGGCTACACCTTC.

In the case of this clone: A single base separates this from a much larger clone, so it may be a read error. V is TRBV4-1 and J is TRBJ2-5, with 10 bases aligning to TRBD1. This CDR3 comprises 16 residues. Trimming removed 7 bases from V and 3 bases from J; junction bases left unmatched: 11. Germline V CDR1 and CDR2: MGHRA, YSYEKL. The CDR3 loop is CASIPGGQGVKETQYF. CDR3 DNA sequence: TGCGCCAGCATCCCCGGAGGACAGGGGGTAAAAGAGACCCAGTACTTC.

This clone was detected ten times or more. The V and J genes are TRBV5-1 and TRBJ2-7; tentatively, D is TRBD1 (5 bases). V was trimmed by 1 base and J by 2 bases, leaving 10 bases between them. The CDR3 has 14 residues. The V gene's germline CDR1 is SGHRS and CDR2 YFSETQ. The CDR3: CASSLRGQTYEQYF. CDR3 coding DNA: TGCGCCAGCAGCTTGAGGGGTCAGACCTACGAGCAGTACTTC.

This clone came up many times. One end of the junction is discordant with germline, which a read error may explain. The CDR3 DNA reads as TGCGCCAGCAGGCAAGCGGGGGGGAATGAAAAACTGTTTTTT. Encoded protein: CASRQAGGNEKLFF. J is TRBJ1-4 and V is TRBV4-1, with D perhaps TRBD1 (5 bases). This CDR3 is built from 14 residues. Germline values: CDR1 MGHRA, CDR2 YSYEKL.

This clone was found a few times. The chain has TRBV20-1 and TRBJ1-3, with D possibly matching TRBD1 (6 bases). The CDR3 consists of 15 residues. V lost 6 bases, J lost 3 bases, and 18 bases lay in between. CDR1 and CDR2 from the germline V gene are DFQATT and SNEGSKA (reference sequence). The CDR3 nucleotides are TGCAGTGCCGCGGGGGGGGCCCCCTTTGGAAACACCATATATTTT. It translates to CSAAGGAPFGNTIYF.